The sample holds a few counts of the clone carrying this T cell receptor beta chain. The data were obtained in a study of early T cells in non-severe SARS-CoV-2 infection. cDNA molecules, individually, were tagged with unique molecular identifiers. MiXCR, run by TCRdb on the 5' RACE reads, gives a single entry per CDR3 protein. The sample holds 60,000 to 75,000 distinct CDR3 sequences; about 10% are singletons and the top ten take 5% to 7.5%. The germline V and J ends were trimmed by 4 bases and 2 bases, with 19 bases remaining between them. This CDR3 spans 17 amino acids. Sequences were obtained from whole blood. The chain uses TRBV12-3 or TRBV12-4 and TRBJ2-3; D possibly matches TRBD1 or TRBD2 (5 bases each). This receptor was identified in an adult who was a healthcare worker with PCR-confirmed SARS-CoV-2 infection or an uninfected control (not recorded which). CDR3 coding DNA: TGTGCCAGCAGTTATAGTCCGGGACCGATCGTCACAGATACGCAGTATTTT. Its protein product is CASSYSPGPIVTDTQYF.